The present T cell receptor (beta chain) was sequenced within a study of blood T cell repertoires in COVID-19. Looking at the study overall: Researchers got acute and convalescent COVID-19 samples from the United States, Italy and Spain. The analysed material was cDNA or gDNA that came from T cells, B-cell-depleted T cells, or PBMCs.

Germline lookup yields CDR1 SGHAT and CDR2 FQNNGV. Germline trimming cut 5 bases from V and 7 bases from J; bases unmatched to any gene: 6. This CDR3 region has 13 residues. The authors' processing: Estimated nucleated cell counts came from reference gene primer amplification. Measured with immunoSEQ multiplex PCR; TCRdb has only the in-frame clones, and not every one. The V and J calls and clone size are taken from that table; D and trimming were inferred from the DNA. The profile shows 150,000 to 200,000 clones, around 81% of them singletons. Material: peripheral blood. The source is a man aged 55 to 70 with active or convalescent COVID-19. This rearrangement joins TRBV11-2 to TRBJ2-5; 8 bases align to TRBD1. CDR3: CASSPGQGGTQYF. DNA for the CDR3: TGTGCCAGCAGCCCTGGACAGGGAGGGACCCAGTACTTC.